This T cell receptor (beta chain) is drawn from a study of blood T cell repertoires in COVID-19. This clone appeared once. The junction and the germline gene differ at one end; a read error may be behind it. In germline, CDR1 is SSHAT, CDR2 FNYEAQ (reference sequence). The CDR3 runs to 17 residues. Some clones are missing from TCRdb's copy, which holds only in-frame ones; the method was immunoSEQ multiplex PCR. The sample consists of fewer than 300,000 clones, around 90% of them appearing once. This sequence originates from a woman aged 25 to 39 who had recovered from COVID-19. The sample taken for sequencing was PBMCs or T cells enriched from blood (not recorded which). The chain carries TRBV7-7 and TRBJ2-2; 11 bases map to TRBD2. CDR3 DNA: TGTGCTAGCAGCTCTGCTAGCGGGAGGACGAACACCGGGGAGCTGTTTTTT. It translates to CASSSASGRTNTGELFF.